These 22 T cell receptor beta chains were sequenced from one sample in a study of cytomegalovirus exposure and HLA in healthy donors. PCR was performed using 60 Vbeta and 13 Jbeta primers. Profiling relied on immunoSEQ multiplex PCR, and the TCRdb table lists in-frame clones only, not all of them. Here the sample table reports 100,000 to 150,000 clones. The sample consisted of PBMCs. These receptors all stem from a man aged 18 to 30 in good health and CMV-seronegative.

The rearrangement links TRBV9 to TRBJ1-1; no firm D call. CDR1 SGDLS and CDR2 YYNGEE come from the germline V gene. Deletions cut 6 bases from V and 3 bases from J, with 12 bases between. The CDR3 is made up of 13 amino acids. The CDR3 here is CASNPGRDTEAFF. The CDR3 nucleotides are TGTGCCAGCAACCCGGGGAGGGACACTGAAGCTTTCTTT.

This chain connects TRBV30 to TRBJ1-2; D call uncertain. V lost 2 bases and J 0 bases, leaving 16 bases between the germline ends. CDR1 and CDR2 from the germline V gene are GTSNPN and SVGIG (reference sequence). The CDR3 runs 16 residues. The CDR3 here is CAWSISQRLANYGYTF. In DNA, the CDR3 is TGTGCCTGGAGTATTAGCCAACGGCTAGCTAACTATGGCTACACCTTC.

The chain has TRBV11-2 and TRBJ2-7, with unresolved D. CDR1 is SGHAT, CDR2 FQNNGV, per germline. This CDR3 region has 12 residues. The V end lost 3 bases, the J end lost 1 base, and 4 bases lay between the germline ends. CDR3 sequence reads: CASSFSSYEQYF. The CDR3 DNA follows: TGTGCCAGCAGCTTCAGTTCCTACGAGCAGTACTTC.

Judged by frequency, this clone is medium-sized (0.01 to 0.1%). V is TRBV7-9 and J is TRBJ2-1, with D unclear. The germline gives CDR1 SEHNR, CDR2 FQNEAQ (reference sequence). This CDR3 is built from 12 residues. V was pared by 1 base and J by 10 bases, with 8 bases between. As DNA, the CDR3 is TGTGCCAGCAGCTTAGACTTAGTGGAGCAGTTCTTC. The encoded protein is CASSLDLVEQFF.

This CDR3 is CASRDGTSGVNEKLFF. The CDR3 nucleotides read TGCGCCAGCAGGGACGGGACTTCCGGGGTCAATGAAAAACTGTTTTTT. This chain uses TRBV4-1 with TRBJ1-4, with D possibly matching TRBD1 (5 bases). CDR1 MGHRA and CDR2 YSYEKL come from the germline V gene. The V and J ends lost 6 bases and 5 bases respectively, with 19 bases between them. The CDR3 runs 16 residues.

The chain carries TRBV9 and TRBJ1-3; a possible D gene is TRBD1 (5 bases). This CDR3 is 19 amino acids long. V shed 0 bases and J shed 1 base, with 20 bases lying between them. Germline-derived CDR1 and CDR2 are SGDLS and YYNGEE. CDR3: CASSVVGSGAGGSGNTIYF. CDR3 coding DNA: TGTGCCAGCAGCGTAGTTGGGTCTGGGGCGGGAGGTTCTGGAAACACCATATATTTT. Drawing the rest from reference TRBV9 and TRBJ1-3, the complete variable domain is DSGVTQTPKHLITATGQRVTLRCSPRSGDLSVYWYQQSLDQGLQFLIQYYNGEERAKGNILERFSAQQFPDLHSELNLSSLELGDSALYFCASSVVGSGAGGSGNTIYFGEGSWLTVV.

This chain uses TRBV29-1 with TRBJ2-1, with D possibly matching TRBD1 (6 bases). V lost 4 bases and J 6 bases, leaving 19 bases between the germline ends. Germline V gene lookup returns CDR1 SQVTM and CDR2 ANQGSEA. This CDR3 spans 15 amino acids. This CDR3 reads CSVVLQGGMGNEQFF. The CDR3 nucleotides are TGCAGCGTTGTGCTACAGGGTGGTATGGGCAATGAGCAGTTCTTC.

The chain has TRBV5-4 and TRBJ2-7; 8 nucleotides agree with TRBD2. V lost 0 bases and J lost 2; bases outside the gene matches: 4. Germline CDR1 SGHNT, CDR2 YYREEE (reference sequence). The CDR3 has 15 residues. CDR3 DNA sequence: TGTGCCAGCAGCTTGGCCGGACTAGCAGCCTACGAGCAGTACTTC. The encoded protein is CASSLAGLAAYEQYF.

The rearrangement joins TRBV29-1 to TRBJ1-6, with 7 positions matching TRBD1. Trimming cost V 6 bases and J 4 bases; bases outside gene matches: 3. The CDR3 is 13 residues long. From germline, CDR1 is SQVTM and CDR2 ANQGSEA. CDR3 nucleotides: TGCAGCGTCCGGGACAGTTATAATTCACCCCTCCACTTT. Protein: CSVRDSYNSPLHF.

V usage is TRBV9 and J usage is TRBJ2-1; unclear D gene. This CDR3 is 17 amino acids long. V lost 0 bases and J 8 bases, leaving 21 bases between the germline ends. Germline V gene data show CDR1 as SGDLS and CDR2 as YYNGEE. The CDR3 nucleotides are TGTGCCAGCAGCGTAGACTCCGGATTAGGAGTTTTGGATGAGCAGTTCTTC. Protein product: CASSVDSGLGVLDEQFF.

The chain links TRBV19 to TRBJ1-1; unclear D gene. CDR1 and CDR2 (germline): LNHDA, SQIVND (reference sequence). CDR3 length: 16 residues. V was clipped by 5 bases and J by 0 bases, with 16 bases between them. CDR3 protein: CASSVSGYGVNTEAFF. The CDR3 DNA is TGTGCCAGTAGTGTATCCGGTTATGGAGTGAACACTGAAGCTTTCTTT.

Turning to this clone: The same CDR3 also results from other DNA sequences found in this sample. The V call is TRBV5-1, the J call TRBJ1-1; 8 positions agree with TRBD1. Looked up from germline, CDR1 is SGHRS and CDR2 is YFSETQ. CDR3 length: 14 residues. The V segment lost 2 bases and the J segment 1 base; nucleotides outside the gene matches: 1. DNA of the CDR3: TGCGCCAGCAGCTTTGGACAGGGGAACACTGAAGCTTTCTTT. It is translated as CASSFGQGNTEAFF.

The V gene is TRBV19, the J gene TRBJ1-2, with D tentatively TRBD1 (6 bases). This CDR3 region has 14 residues. Germline assignment: CDR1 LNHDA and CDR2 SQIVND (reference sequence). Trimming cost V 7 bases and J 8 bases, with 20 bases left between them. The CDR3 DNA reads as TGTGCCAGTAATCCCTTCGACAGGTCTAGCGGCTACACCTTC. It codes for CASNPFDRSSGYTF.

The chain combines TRBV19 with TRBJ2-5; 7 bases map to TRBD2. J was trimmed by 7 bases and V by 5 bases; bases with no gene match: 7. This CDR3 comprises 13 residues. Germline CDR1 LNHDA, CDR2 SQIVND (reference sequence). CDR3 coding DNA: TGTGCCAGTAGTGGGAGGGGCAGTGTGACCCAGTACTTC. This encodes CASSGRGSVTQYF. Supplemented by reference TRBV19 and TRBJ2-5, the full variable domain reads DGGITQSPKYLFRKEGQNVTLSCEQNLNHDAMYWYRQDPGQGLRLIYYSQIVNDFQKGDIAEGYSVSREKKESFPLTVTSAQKNPTAFYLCASSGRGSVTQYFGPGTRLLVL.

As DNA, the CDR3 is TGTGCCTGGACGGGGGGCCTAGCGGGAGTGAAGGATGAGCAGTTCTTC. Residues: CAWTGGLAGVKDEQFF. V is TRBV30 and J is TRBJ2-1; 10 bases agree with TRBD2. CDR1 and CDR2 from the germline V gene are GTSNPN and SVGIG (reference sequence). The CDR3 totals 16 residues. V trimming: 4 bases; J trimming: 8 bases; junction bases outside the gene matches: 14. Combining the CDR3 with reference TRBV30 and TRBJ2-1 gives the whole variable domain SQTIHQWPATLVQPVGSPLSLECTVEGTSNPNLYWYRQAAGRGLQLLFYSVGIGQISSEVPQNLSASRPQDRQFILSSKKLLLSDSGFYLCAWTGGLAGVKDEQFFGPGTRLTVL.

The DNA for the CDR3 is TGTGCCAGCAGCCCTCCGGCGGGGTCCCCCATGAACACTGAAGCTTTCTTT. Its protein is CASSPPAGSPMNTEAFF. The chain combines TRBV9 with TRBJ1-1; D gene unclear. Looked up from germline, CDR1 is SGDLS and CDR2 is YYNGEE. CDR3 length: 17 amino acids. Trimming took off 4 bases at V and 0 bases at J, with 19 bases between the two ends.

The chain employs TRBV9 and TRBJ1-1; unclear D gene. V lost 4 bases and J 7 bases, leaving 11 bases between the germline ends. CDR1 is SGDLS, CDR2 YYNGEE, per germline. The CDR3 totals 12 residues. The CDR3 nucleotides are TGTGCCAGCAGCCCCCCCCGGGGTGAAGCTTTCTTT. This encodes CASSPPRGEAFF. The full variable domain, rest sourced from reference TRBV9 and TRBJ1-1, is DSGVTQTPKHLITATGQRVTLRCSPRSGDLSVYWYQQSLDQGLQFLIQYYNGEERAKGNILERFSAQQFPDLHSELNLSSLELGDSALYFCASSPPRGEAFFGQGTRLTVV.

J is TRBJ2-2 and V is TRBV7-2, with TRBD2 matching over 8 bases. J was trimmed by 4 bases and V by 0 bases; bases with no gene match: 1. This CDR3 has 15 residues. Per germline, CDR1 SGHTA and CDR2 FQGNSA. As DNA, the CDR3 is TGTGCCAGCAGCTTAGCACTAGCGGTCACCGGGGAGCTGTTTTTT. Translated, it gives CASSLALAVTGELFF. Using reference TRBV7-2 and TRBJ2-2 for the parts outside the CDR3, the full variable domain is GAGVSQSPSNKVTEKGKDVELRCDPISGHTALYWYRQSLGQGLEFLIYFQGNSAPDKSGLPSDRFSAERTGGSVSTLTIQRTQQEDSAVYLCASSLALAVTGELFFGEGSRLTVL.

The rearrangement joins TRBV6-5 to TRBJ2-7; TRBD2 matches 7 bases. The CDR3 length is 14 residues. The junction had 13 bases not matched to a gene; V was cut back by 8 bases and J by 6 bases. Germline V gene data show CDR1 as MNHEY and CDR2 as SVGAGI. The CDR3 reads CASGGDRPTGEQYF. In DNA, the CDR3 is TGTGCCAGCGGGGGGGACCGCCCTACGGGCGAGCAGTACTTC.

This chain links TRBV4-1 with TRBJ2-1, with 8 bases aligning to TRBD2. V shed 4 bases, J shed 6 bases, and the junction held 11 bases outside the gene matches. Germline V gives CDR1 MGHRA, CDR2 YSYEKL. CDR3 length: 16 amino acids. For the CDR3, the DNA is TGCGCCAGCAGCCCGATCGAGCGGGAGCAGAGCAATGAGCAGTTCTTC. Translating it yields CASSPIEREQSNEQFF.

CDR3 nucleotide sequence: TGCGCCAGCAGCCGTCCGGGACAGGGGGCTTTTGAGACCCAGTACTTC. Translated, it gives CASSRPGQGAFETQYF. V usage is TRBV5-1 and J usage is TRBJ2-5, with 12 bases matching TRBD1. This CDR3 has 16 amino acids. Losses at the gene ends were 4 bases for V and 5 bases for J; bases not matched to a gene: 9. In germline, CDR1 is SGHRS, CDR2 YFSETQ. Looking up the rest from reference TRBV5-1 and TRBJ2-5 gives the full variable domain: KAGVTQTPRYLIKTRGQQVTLSCSPISGHRSVSWYQQTPGQGLQFLFEYFSETQRNKGNFPGRFSGRQFSNSRSEMNVSTLELGDSALYLCASSRPGQGAFETQYFGPGTRLLVL.

CDR3 region: CASRSGTGVLQYF. As DNA, the CDR3 is TGTGCCAGCAGATCCGGGACAGGGGTTCTCCAGTACTTC. The rearrangement links TRBV2 to TRBJ2-7; 10 nucleotides align to TRBD1. The ends lost 6 bases at V and 10 bases at J; junction bases unmatched: 9. Germline V gene sequence: CDR1 SNHLY, CDR2 FYNNEI. CDR3 length: 13 amino acids.